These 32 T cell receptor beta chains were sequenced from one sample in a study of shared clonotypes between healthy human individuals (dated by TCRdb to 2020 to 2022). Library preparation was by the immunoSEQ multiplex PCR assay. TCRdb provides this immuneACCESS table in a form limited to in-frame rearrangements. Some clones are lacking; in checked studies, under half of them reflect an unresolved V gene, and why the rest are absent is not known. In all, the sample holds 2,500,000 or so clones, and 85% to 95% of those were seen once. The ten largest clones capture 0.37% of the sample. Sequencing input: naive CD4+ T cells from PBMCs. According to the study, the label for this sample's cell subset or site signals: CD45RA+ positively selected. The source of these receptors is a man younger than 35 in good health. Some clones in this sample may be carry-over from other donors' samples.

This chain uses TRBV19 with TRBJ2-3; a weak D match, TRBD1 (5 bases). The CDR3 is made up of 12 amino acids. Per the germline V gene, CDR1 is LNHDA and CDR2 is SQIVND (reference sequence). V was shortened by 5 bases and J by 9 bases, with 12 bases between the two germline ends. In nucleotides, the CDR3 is TGTGCCAGTAGTTCGACAGTCCAGACGCAGTATTTT. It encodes CASSSTVQTQYF.

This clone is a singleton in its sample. CDR3 region: CASSLPISNTEAFF. The CDR3 DNA follows: TGTGCCAGCAGCTTACCGATCTCGAACACTGAAGCTTTCTTT. This chain joins TRBV7-2 and TRBJ1-1; D remains ambiguous. CDR3 length equals 14 residues. Deletions cut 2 bases from V and 1 base from J, with 8 bases between. Looked up from germline, CDR1 is SGHTA and CDR2 is FQGNSA.

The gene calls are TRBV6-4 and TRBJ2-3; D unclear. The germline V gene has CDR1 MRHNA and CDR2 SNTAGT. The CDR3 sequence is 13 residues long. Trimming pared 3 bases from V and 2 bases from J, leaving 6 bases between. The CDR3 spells CASSEAATDTQYF. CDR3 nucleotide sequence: TGTGCCAGCAGTGAGGCAGCCACAGATACGCAGTATTTT.

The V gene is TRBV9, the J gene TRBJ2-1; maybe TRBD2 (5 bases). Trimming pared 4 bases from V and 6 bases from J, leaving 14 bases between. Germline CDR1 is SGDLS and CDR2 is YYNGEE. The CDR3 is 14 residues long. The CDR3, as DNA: TGTGCCAGCAGCCCGAGGCTAGCTAGCAATGAGCAGTTCTTC. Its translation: CASSPRLASNEQFF.

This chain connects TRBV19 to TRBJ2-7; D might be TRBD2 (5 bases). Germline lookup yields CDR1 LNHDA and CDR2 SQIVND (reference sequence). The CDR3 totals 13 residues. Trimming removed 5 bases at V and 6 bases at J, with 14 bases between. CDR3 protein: CASSALEGAEQYF. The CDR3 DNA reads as TGTGCCAGTAGTGCTCTAGAGGGCGCCGAGCAGTACTTC.

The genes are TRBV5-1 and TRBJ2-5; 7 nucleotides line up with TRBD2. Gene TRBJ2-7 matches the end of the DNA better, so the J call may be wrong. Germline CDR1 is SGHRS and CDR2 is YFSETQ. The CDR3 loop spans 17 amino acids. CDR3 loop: CASSLGPPLGGTYEQYF. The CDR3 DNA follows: TGCGCCAGCAGCTTGGGCCCTCCCCTCGGGGGGACCTACGAGCAGTACTTC.

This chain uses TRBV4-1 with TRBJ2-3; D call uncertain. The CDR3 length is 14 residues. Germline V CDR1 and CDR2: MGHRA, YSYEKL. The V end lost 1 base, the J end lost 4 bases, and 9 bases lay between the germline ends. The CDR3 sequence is CASSQVSRPDTQYF. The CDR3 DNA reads TGCGCCAGCAGCCAAGTATCGCGCCCAGATACGCAGTATTTT.

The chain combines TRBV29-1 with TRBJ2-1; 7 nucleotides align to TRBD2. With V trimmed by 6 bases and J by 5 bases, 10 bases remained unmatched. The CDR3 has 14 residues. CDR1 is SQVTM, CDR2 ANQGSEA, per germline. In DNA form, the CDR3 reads TGCAGCGTCCTAGCGGCCAGGCCCCACAATGAGCAGTTCTTC. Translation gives CSVLAARPHNEQFF.

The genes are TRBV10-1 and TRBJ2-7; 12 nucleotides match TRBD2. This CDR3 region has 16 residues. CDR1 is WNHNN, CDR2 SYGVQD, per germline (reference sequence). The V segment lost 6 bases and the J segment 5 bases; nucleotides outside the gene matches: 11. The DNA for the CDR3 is TGCGCCAGCAGCGACCCGACTAGCGGGAGTGTCCACGAGCAGTACTTC. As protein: CASSDPTSGSVHEQYF.

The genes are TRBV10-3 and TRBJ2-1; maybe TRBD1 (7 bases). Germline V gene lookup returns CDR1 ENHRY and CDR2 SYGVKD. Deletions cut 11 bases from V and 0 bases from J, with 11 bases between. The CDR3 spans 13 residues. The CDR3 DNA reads TGTGCCTCGCGGGACAGCTCCTACAATGAGCAGTTCTTC. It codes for CASRDSSYNEQFF.

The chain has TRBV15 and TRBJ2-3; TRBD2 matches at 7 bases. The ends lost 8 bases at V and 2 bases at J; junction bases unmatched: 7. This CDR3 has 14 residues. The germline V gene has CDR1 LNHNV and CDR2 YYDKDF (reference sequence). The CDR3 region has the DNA TGTGCCACCCAGCGGGGTGCCCTCACAGATACGCAGTATTTT. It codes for CATQRGALTDTQYF.

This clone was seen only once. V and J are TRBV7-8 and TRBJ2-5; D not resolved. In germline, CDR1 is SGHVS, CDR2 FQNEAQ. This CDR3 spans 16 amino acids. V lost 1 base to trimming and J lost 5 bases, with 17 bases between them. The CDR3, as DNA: TGTGCCAGCAGCTTAGAGGGTCGGGTTCCAGAGGAGACCCAGTACTTC. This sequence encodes CASSLEGRVPEETQYF.

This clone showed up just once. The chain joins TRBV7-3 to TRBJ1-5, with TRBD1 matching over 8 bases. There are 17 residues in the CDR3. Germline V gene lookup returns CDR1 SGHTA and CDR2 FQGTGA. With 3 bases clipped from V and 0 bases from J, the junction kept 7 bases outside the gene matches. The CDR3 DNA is TGTGCCAGCAGCTTTGTGGGGACAGGAGGTAGCAATCAGCCCCAGCATTTT. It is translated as CASSFVGTGGSNQPQHF.

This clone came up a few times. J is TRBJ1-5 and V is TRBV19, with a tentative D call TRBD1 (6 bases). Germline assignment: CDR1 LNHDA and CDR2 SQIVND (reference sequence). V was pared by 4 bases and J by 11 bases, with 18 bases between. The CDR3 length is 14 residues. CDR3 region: CASSTTGTWVAQHF. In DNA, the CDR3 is TGTGCCAGTAGTACGACAGGTACTTGGGTGGCCCAGCATTTT.

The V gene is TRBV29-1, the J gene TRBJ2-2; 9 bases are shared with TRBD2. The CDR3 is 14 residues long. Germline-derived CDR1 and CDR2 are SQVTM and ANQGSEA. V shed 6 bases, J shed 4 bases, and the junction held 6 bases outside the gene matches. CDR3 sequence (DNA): TGCAGCGTAAGTGGGACTAGCCCCACCGGGGAGCTGTTTTTT. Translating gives CSVSGTSPTGELFF.

The CDR3 DNA sequence: TGTGCCAGCAGCCTTCCGACTATGCCTTTCTATGGCTACACCTTC. It encodes CASSLPTMPFYGYTF. The chain has TRBV28 and TRBJ1-2; no definite D call. With 6 bases removed from V and 4 bases from J, the gap between germline ends came to 18 bases. Germline CDR1 is MDHEN and CDR2 is SYDVKM. This CDR3 region has 15 residues.

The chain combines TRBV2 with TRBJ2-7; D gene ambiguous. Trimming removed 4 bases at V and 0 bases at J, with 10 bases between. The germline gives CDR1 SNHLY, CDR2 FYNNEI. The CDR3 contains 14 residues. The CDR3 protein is CASSVVSSSYEQYF. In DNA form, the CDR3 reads TGTGCCAGCAGTGTAGTTAGCAGCTCCTACGAGCAGTACTTC.

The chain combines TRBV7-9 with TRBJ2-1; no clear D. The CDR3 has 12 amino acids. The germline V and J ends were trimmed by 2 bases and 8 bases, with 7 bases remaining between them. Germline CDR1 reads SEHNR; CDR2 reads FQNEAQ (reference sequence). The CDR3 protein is CASSLISDEQFF. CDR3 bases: TGTGCCAGCAGCTTAATAAGTGATGAGCAGTTCTTC.

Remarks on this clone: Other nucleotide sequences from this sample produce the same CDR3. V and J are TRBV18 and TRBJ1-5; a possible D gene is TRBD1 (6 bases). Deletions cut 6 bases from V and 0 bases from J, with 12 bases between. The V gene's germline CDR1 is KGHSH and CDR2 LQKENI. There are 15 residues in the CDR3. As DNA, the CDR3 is TGTGCCAGCTCCAGGACAGTTAATAGCAATCAGCCCCAGCATTTT. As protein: CASSRTVNSNQPQHF.

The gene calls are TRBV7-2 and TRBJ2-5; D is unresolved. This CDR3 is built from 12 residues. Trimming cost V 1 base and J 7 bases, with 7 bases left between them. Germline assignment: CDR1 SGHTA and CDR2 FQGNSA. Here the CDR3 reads CASSLGQSTQYF. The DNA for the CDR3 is TGTGCCAGCAGCTTAGGACAATCGACCCAGTACTTC.

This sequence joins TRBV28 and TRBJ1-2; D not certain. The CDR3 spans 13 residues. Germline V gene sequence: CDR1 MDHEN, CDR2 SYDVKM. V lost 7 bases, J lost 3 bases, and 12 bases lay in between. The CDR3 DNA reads TGTGCCAGCATTCGTGACACCGACTATGGCTACACCTTC. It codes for CASIRDTDYGYTF.

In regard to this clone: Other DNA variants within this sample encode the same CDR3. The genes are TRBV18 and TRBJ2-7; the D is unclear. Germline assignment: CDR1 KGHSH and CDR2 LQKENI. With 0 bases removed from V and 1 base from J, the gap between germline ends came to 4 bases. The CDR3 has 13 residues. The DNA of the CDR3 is TGTGCCAGCTCACCACCGGGGTCCTACGAGCAGTACTTC. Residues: CASSPPGSYEQYF.

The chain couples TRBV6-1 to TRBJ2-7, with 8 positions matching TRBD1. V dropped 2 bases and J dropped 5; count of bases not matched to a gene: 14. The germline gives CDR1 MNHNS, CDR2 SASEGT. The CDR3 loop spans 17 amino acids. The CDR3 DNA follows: TGTGCCAGCAGTGAATTTGGATTGAGGACAGGGAACGACGAGCAGTACTTC. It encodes CASSEFGLRTGNDEQYF.

CDR3 coding DNA: TGTGCCAGCAGCGTCCCCGAGGGGCGGGGGAACACCGGGGAGCTGTTTTTT. Translating gives CASSVPEGRGNTGELFF. V is TRBV9 and J is TRBJ2-2, with a possible D match to TRBD2 (6 bases). The CDR3 totals 17 residues. Trimming took 2 bases from V and 1 from J, leaving 15 bases between them. Germline V lookup: CDR1 SGDLS, CDR2 YYNGEE.

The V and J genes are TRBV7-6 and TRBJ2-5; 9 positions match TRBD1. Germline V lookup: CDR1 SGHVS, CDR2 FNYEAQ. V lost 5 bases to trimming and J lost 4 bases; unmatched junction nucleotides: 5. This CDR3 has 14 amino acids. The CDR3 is CASSPRTGAETQYF. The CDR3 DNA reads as TGTGCCAGCAGCCCCAGGACAGGGGCAGAGACCCAGTACTTC.

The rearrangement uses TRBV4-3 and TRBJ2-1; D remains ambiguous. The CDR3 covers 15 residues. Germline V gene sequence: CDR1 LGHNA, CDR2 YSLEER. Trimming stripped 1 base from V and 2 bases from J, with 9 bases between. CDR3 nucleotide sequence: TGCGCCAGCAGCCAAGTTCCGGGCGCCTACAATGAGCAGTTCTTC. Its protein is CASSQVPGAYNEQFF.

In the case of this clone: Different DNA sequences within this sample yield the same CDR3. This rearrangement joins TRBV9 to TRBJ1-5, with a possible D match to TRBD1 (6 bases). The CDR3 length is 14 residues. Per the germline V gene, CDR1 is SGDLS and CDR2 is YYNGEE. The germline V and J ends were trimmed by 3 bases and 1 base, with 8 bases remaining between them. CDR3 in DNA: TGTGCCAGCAGCGCCCAGGGGAGCAATCAGCCCCAGCATTTT. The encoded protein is CASSAQGSNQPQHF.

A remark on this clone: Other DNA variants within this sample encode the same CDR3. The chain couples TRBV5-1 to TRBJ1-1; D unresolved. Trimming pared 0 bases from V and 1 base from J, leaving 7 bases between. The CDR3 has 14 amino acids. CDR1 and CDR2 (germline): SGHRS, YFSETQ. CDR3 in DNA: TGCGCCAGCAGCTTGGTGGCAGGGAACACTGAAGCTTTCTTT. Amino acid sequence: CASSLVAGNTEAFF. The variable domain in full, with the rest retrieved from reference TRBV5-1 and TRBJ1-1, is KAGVTQTPRYLIKTRGQQVTLSCSPISGHRSVSWYQQTPGQGLQFLFEYFSETQRNKGNFPGRFSGRQFSNSRSEMNVSTLELGDSALYLCASSLVAGNTEAFFGQGTRLTVV.

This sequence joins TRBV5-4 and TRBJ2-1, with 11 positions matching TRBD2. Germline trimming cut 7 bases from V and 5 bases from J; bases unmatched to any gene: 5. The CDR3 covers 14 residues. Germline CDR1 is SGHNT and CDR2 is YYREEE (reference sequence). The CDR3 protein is CASAPGLADNEQFF. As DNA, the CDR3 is TGTGCCAGCGCACCGGGACTAGCGGACAATGAGCAGTTCTTC.

The CDR3 is CASSLAASGVAKNIQYF. CDR3 bases: TGTGCCAGCAGCTTAGCTGCTAGCGGTGTCGCCAAAAACATTCAGTACTTC. V and J are TRBV7-9 and TRBJ2-4; 7 bases agree with TRBD2. In germline, CDR1 is SEHNR, CDR2 FQNEAQ (reference sequence). Trimming at V came to 0 bases and at J to 1 base, leaving 6 bases not matched to a gene. The CDR3 spans 17 residues. The variable domain in full, with the rest retrieved from reference TRBV7-9 and TRBJ2-4, is DTGVSQNPRHKITKRGQNVTFRCDPISEHNRLYWYRQTLGQGPEFLTYFQNEAQLEKSRLLSDRFSAERPKGSFSTLEIQRTEQGDSAMYLCASSLAASGVAKNIQYFGAGTRLSVL.

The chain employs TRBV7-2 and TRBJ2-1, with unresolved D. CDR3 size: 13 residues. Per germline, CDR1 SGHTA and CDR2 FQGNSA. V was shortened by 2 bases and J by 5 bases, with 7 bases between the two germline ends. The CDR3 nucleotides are TGTGCCAGCAGCTTAACGAGAAACAATGAGCAGTTCTTC. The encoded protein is CASSLTRNNEQFF.

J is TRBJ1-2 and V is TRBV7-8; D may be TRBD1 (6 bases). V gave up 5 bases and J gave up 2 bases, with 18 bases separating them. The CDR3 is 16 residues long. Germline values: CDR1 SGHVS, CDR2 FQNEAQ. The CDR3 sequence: CASSPLSGQGNYGYTF. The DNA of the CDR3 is TGTGCCAGCAGCCCCCTTTCGGGACAAGGGAACTATGGCTACACCTTC.